The clone carrying this T cell receptor beta chain was counted a single time. Its specificity is not known. The CDR3 length is 13 residues. The germline V gene encodes CDR1 ENHRY and CDR2 SYGVKD. Unmatched junction bases numbered 4, after V lost 5 bases and J lost 4 bases. These data are taken from a study of CD8+CD57+ T cells in acquired aplastic anemia. Whole-study context: CD4+ and CD8+ cells, once sorted, gave DNA averaging roughly 3 ug.

TCR beta VDJ and CDR3 were profiled, and genomic DNA was the template. MiXCR, run by TCRdb on the reads, gives a single entry per CDR3 protein. Of approximately 70,000 distinct CDR3 sequences in the sample, 45% to 70% were seen once. Broader study findings: Patient and control CD8+ Simpson's diversity was not significantly different.

Sample: sorted CD4+, CD8+, or CD8+CD57+ T cells (not recorded which) from PBMCs. The TCR sequence derives from a human donor in good health, serving as a control. V usage is TRBV10-3 and J usage is TRBJ1-2, with TRBD1 identical over 7 bases. The chain's CDR3 is CAISWEGAYGYTF. The CDR3 DNA is TGTGCCATCAGTTGGGAGGGGGCCTATGGCTACACCTTC.